These 4 T cell receptor beta chains share one sample of origin, sequenced in a study of beta chain features in type 1 diabetes. Regarding the study as a whole: TCRB CDR3s were moderately but significantly shorter in Type 1 diabetes patients in all four CD4+ subsets.

Reverse transcription of all isolated RNA meant that expressed TCRB transcripts were sequenced. The method was immunoSEQ multiplex PCR; TCRdb's version includes in-frame clones alone and lacks a portion of them. The sample lists more than 300,000 clones; around 13% were seen once. For these receptors, no antigen is known. The sequencing input was naive CD4+ T cells from blood. The receptors originated from a woman aged 18 to 35 with type 1 diabetes.

This chain uses TRBV7-2 with TRBJ1-5, with D tentatively TRBD1 (6 bases). Germline V gene lookup returns CDR1 SGHTA and CDR2 FQGNSA. The CDR3 is 14 amino acids. The V and J ends lost 5 bases and 3 bases respectively, with 11 bases between them. For the CDR3, the DNA is TGTGCCAGCAGCCCCCACAGGGACAATCAGCCCCAGCATTTT. Translation: CASSPHRDNQPQHF.

This clone was found a few times. The chain recombines TRBV15 with TRBJ2-1; TRBD2 might be the D (5 bases). CDR1 is LNHNV and CDR2 is YYDKDF in the germline V gene (reference sequence). V shed 3 bases and J shed 8 bases, with 17 bases lying between them. The CDR3 runs to 15 residues. The CDR3 protein is CATSSSSTTLDEQFF. CDR3 nucleotide sequence: TGTGCCACCAGCAGCTCTTCGACTACCCTTGATGAGCAGTTCTTC. Combining the CDR3 with reference TRBV15 and TRBJ2-1 gives the whole variable domain DAMVIQNPRYQVTQFGKPVTLSCSQTLNHNVMYWYQQKSSQAPKLLFHYYDKDFNNEADTPDNFQSRRPNTSFCFLDIRSPGLGDTAMYLCATSSSSTTLDEQFFGPGTRLTVL.

The chain couples TRBV5-1 to TRBJ1-1, with D tentatively TRBD1 (5 bases). This CDR3 contains 14 residues. Trimming shortened V by 1 base and J by 5 bases, and 12 bases separated the two germline ends. The V gene's germline CDR1 is SGHRS and CDR2 YFSETQ. CDR3 loop: CASSLYQGGTEAFF. Here the CDR3 DNA reads TGCGCCAGCAGCTTGTATCAGGGAGGGACTGAAGCTTTCTTT.

This clone showed up just a few times. Written as DNA, the CDR3 is TGTGCCAGCAGGGGACTAGCGGGATCTGTCGGGGAGCTGTTTTTT. Translating it yields CASRGLAGSVGELFF. The rearrangement links TRBV2 to TRBJ2-2; TRBD2 matches 13 bases. V was pared by 6 bases and J by 7 bases, with 5 bases of the junction left unmatched. Germline V gene data show CDR1 as SNHLY and CDR2 as FYNNEI. The CDR3 is made up of 15 amino acids. The variable domain in full, with the rest retrieved from reference TRBV2 and TRBJ2-2, is EPEVTQTPSHQVTQMGQEVILRCVPISNHLYFYWYRQILGQKVEFLVSFYNNEISEKSEIFDDQFSVERPDGSNFTLKIRSTKLEDSAMYFCASRGLAGSVGELFFGEGSRLTVL.